A single T cell receptor beta chain is shown here with its context. Mismatch with germline at one junction end may stem from a read error. These data originate in a study of blood T cell repertoires in COVID-19. Study summary: There were acute and convalescent COVID-19 samples, and they came from the United States, Italy and Spain. T cells, B-cell-depleted T cells, or PBMCs supplied cDNA or gDNA.

Per the original data handling: Estimation of nucleated cell counts was performed using reference gene primer amplification. Sequenced by immunoSEQ multiplex PCR; TCRdb stores in-frame clones only, minus some. The V and J calls and clone size come from that table; D and trimming were worked out from the DNA. The repertoire holds about 210,000 clones, with roughly 88% as singletons. This CDR3 spans 17 amino acids. The germline gives CDR1 KGHSH, CDR2 LQKENI. The TCR originated in a man aged 18-30 years with active or convalescent COVID-19. Input material: peripheral blood. The chain combines TRBV18 with TRBJ2-1; 13 bases line up with TRBD2. CDR3 amino acids: CASSPPKLAGGMDEQFF. The CDR3 DNA sequence: TGTGCCAGCTCGCCACCGAAACTAGCGGGAGGGATGGATGAGCAGTTCTTC.